This paragraph reports one TCR beta chain. Its antigen specificity is not known. Base qualities were left out, and no much larger clone turns up one base away. Inclusive of the bounding cysteine and phenylalanine, the CDR3 is 16 residues long. This entry keeps only the CDR3 DNA: 48 bases, framed from base 1. Between the V and J ends, shortened by 6 bases and 3 bases respectively, the junction contains 15 bases. The germline V gene yields MDHEN for CDR1 and SYDVKM for CDR2. This sample is part of a study of shared clonotypes between healthy human individuals (dated by TCRdb to about 2020). Broadly, across the study: The cohort comprised two women and three men aged 18 to 49 years. For each donor, CD4 naive and CD4 memory were each run on three plates, CD8 naive on two plates, and CD8 memory on one plate. To estimate repertoire size and how much clonotype sharing occurs between individuals, the study deeply sequenced the blood TCR repertoires of several healthy adults. To increase sequencing depth and limit assay-specific biases, TCR repertoire library preparation and sequencing were carried out by different laboratories using diverse techniques. Between about 0.8 and 9.5 billion PBMCs per donor were obtained by leukapheresis. Points the paper makes about the study in general: Across several donors, around 5% of naive CD4, roughly 3.8% of naive CD8, roughly 2.3% of memory CD4, and 0.4% of memory CD8 clonotypes were shared. Even with the large sequencing depth, rarefaction of the sorted-subset datasets indicated that sequencing was incomplete. Because the study included only a small number of donors, the genetic and exposure-history diversity represented was limited. Naive subsets generally had larger estimated clonotype richness than memory subsets. Sampling was restricted to blood, and TCR repertoires in tissue are likely to differ from TCR repertoires in blood. Clonotypes shared by all four sorted-subset donors showed higher generation probabilities than non-shared clonotypes. Pairwise subsampling led to the expectation that sequencing depth would affect the degree of clonotype sharing among donors.

Using the deep immunoSEQ assay, TCR CDR3 regions were amplified from genomic DNA by multiplex PCR. For each cell subset, the extracted genomic DNA was distributed evenly across all wells of several immunoSEQ 96-well plates, and each plate served as one replicate. For sorted subsets, 200 ng of genomic DNA, equivalent to 25,000 to 35,000 T cell genomes, went into each replicate PCR. The purified libraries were quantified using a Qubit 3.0 fluorometer, sized with a Bioanalyzer 2100, and then quantified again using the KAPA Library Quantification kit. Each immunoSEQ 96-well plate was sequenced on its own single-read 150-cycle Illumina NextSeq 550 flow cell. On the authors' methods: Because only junctional sequences without quality scores were contained in the immunoSEQ output, filtering matching that applied to full-length reads could not be performed. Sequences were annotated with PyIR, a Python wrapper for IgBLAST v1.9, and V/J genes and CDR3 were assigned using IMGT germline references. Reads with weak V/J assignments (E-value above 1e-6), missing CDR3, stop codons, out-of-frame junctions, or ambiguous translated residues were removed. V3J clonotypes were defined as sequences sharing the same inferred V gene, J gene, and CDR3 amino acid sequence. The percentage overlap between two repertoires was calculated by dividing the number of shared unique clonotypes by the size of the smaller repertoire. Richness of each repertoire was evaluated using RTK rarefaction, the Chao1 estimator, and Recon v2.1 estimates of unobserved clonotypes. OLGA was used to compute generation probabilities for all TCRbeta clonotypes that the gDNA method yielded from a few donors. TCRdb's version of the immuneACCESS table is confined to in-frame rearrangements and falls short of the full clone set. An unresolved V gene accounts for under half of the shortfall where checked; the remainder is of unknown origin. D and trimming were read from the DNA, whereas the V and J calls and clone size are those reported in that table. The table for this sample lists over a million clones; about 76% of them were counted only once. The ten largest clones add up to 1.4% to 1.5% of the sample.

The donors were healthy, HIV-negative adults with no recently reported acute infections or vaccinations. Every donor was a Caucasian adult living in Nashville, Tennessee, USA. CD4+ T cells were enriched by magnetic negative selection; naive cells were then positively selected on CD45RA, and the negative fraction formed the memory subset. After blood collection by leukapheresis, PBMCs were isolated using Ficoll-Histopaque density gradient centrifugation and then cryopreserved in the vapor phase of liquid nitrogen. Analytical flow cytometry was used to check the purity and quantity of every magnetically sorted T cell population. Genomic DNA was isolated from each sorted fraction and quantified by UV absorbance on a Nanodrop 2000c.

Here the chain combines TRBV28 and TRBJ1-6, with TRBD1 perhaps the D gene, on 5 matching bases. Source material: memory CD4+ T cells sorted from blood. Taken with the paper, the label for cell subset or site translates to: CD45RA-negative fraction. This sequence was found in a man between 18 and 29 years old in good health. The CDR3 amino acid sequence is: CASSSRAFLYNSPLHF. The sequenced DNA: TGTGCCAGCAGCAGCAGGGCCTTCCTCTATAATTCACCCCTCCACTTT.